This TCR beta chain was retrieved from a study of vaccination and CD4 T cells after COVID-19. Study-wide results and limits: Only post-vaccination samples contained a median approximately 90% of the reactive clones in convalescent patients. From 21 to 38, the median of SARS-CoV-2-reactive clonotypes rose without reaching significance.

Documented treatment: roughly ten-day PBMC culture with coronavirus spike peptide pools or control peptides (ViraFEST assay). Comment on this clonotype: Antigen specificity is unknown.

The J segment lost 5 bases and the V segment lost 7 bases, leaving 12 bases of the junction unmatched. Germline V gene sequence: CDR1 GTSNPN, CDR2 SVGIG (reference sequence). The CDR3 is 15 amino acids. Cultured CD4+ T-cell DNA underwent Oncomine TCR Beta short-read sequencing. Extraction of genomic DNA was performed on cultured CD4+ T cells. One entry per CDR3 protein, called by TCRdb with MiXCR from the PCR reads. The sample has about 21,000 distinct CDR3 sequences; around 50% are singletons. The chain carries TRBV30 and TRBJ2-7, with TRBD2 matching over 12 bases. This clonotype was obtained from a human donor who had recovered from COVID-19. Sequenced input: CD4+ T cells from blood, cultured in vitro. The CDR3, as DNA: TGTGCCTTCCTGTCTAGCGGGAGGGCCCCCCACGAGCAGTACTTC. Translation gives CAFLSSGRAPHEQYF.